These 31 T cell receptor beta chains were all obtained from the same sample, sequenced in a study of blood T cell repertoires in COVID-19. Repertoires were generated with immunoSEQ multiplex PCR, while TCRdb's copy carries only in-frame clones and drops some. This sample yields tens of thousands of clones, of which roughly 80% are seen a single time; about 6.4% belongs to the top ten. The specimen was peripheral blood. All receptors derive from a woman between 50 and 59 years old with active or convalescent COVID-19.

The chain combines TRBV12-3 or TRBV12-4 with TRBJ2-7, with TRBD2 identical over 10 bases. This CDR3 region has 12 residues. The V and J ends lost 5 bases and 8 bases, in that order; junction bases with no gene match: 3. The CDR3 is CASSLGLAKQYF. The CDR3 DNA follows: TGTGCCAGCAGTCTGGGACTAGCGAAGCAGTACTTC.

The J gene is TRBJ2-5, the V gene TRBV2, with a weak D call TRBD1 (6 bases). Germline CDR1 reads SNHLY; CDR2 reads FYNNEI. Trimming cost V 6 bases and J 1 base, with 12 bases left between them. This CDR3 contains 14 residues. The CDR3 DNA sequence: TGTGCCAGCAGGCAGACAGGCCCCCAAGAGACCCAGTACTTC. It specifies CASRQTGPQETQYF.

The rearrangement uses TRBV5-1 and TRBJ1-1; D is ambiguous. Germline CDR1 is SGHRS and CDR2 is YFSETQ. The ends were cut back, 4 bases at V and 7 bases at J, with 38 bases in the middle. The CDR3 has 21 residues. The CDR3 nucleotides are TGCGCCAGCAGCCCCGTCGGAGCGGCTGGTTCCCTCAGATCCATCCGAAGTGAAGCTTTCTTT. Its protein product is CASSPVGAAGSLRSIRSEAFF. Supplemented by reference TRBV5-1 and TRBJ1-1, the full variable domain reads KAGVTQTPRYLIKTRGQQVTLSCSPISGHRSVSWYQQTPGQGLQFLFEYFSETQRNKGNFPGRFSGRQFSNSRSEMNVSTLELGDSALYLCASSPVGAAGSLRSIRSEAFFGQGTRLTVV.

The chain joins TRBV3-1 (or the pseudogene TRBV3-2) to TRBJ1-6, with D tentatively TRBD1 (5 bases). Trimming stripped 6 bases from V and 5 bases from J, with 11 bases between. The CDR3 covers 14 residues. CDR1 is LGHDT and CDR2 is YNNKEL in the germline V gene (reference sequence). The chain's CDR3 is CASRAQGDNSPLHF. CDR3 sequence (DNA): TGTGCCAGCAGGGCTCAGGGTGATAATTCACCCCTCCACTTT.

This clone was detected only once. The V call is TRBV11-3, the J call TRBJ2-7; D perhaps matches TRBD1 (6 bases). V lost 5 bases and J 7 bases, leaving 12 bases between the germline ends. From germline, CDR1 is SGHNT and CDR2 YENEEA. There are 12 residues in the CDR3. The CDR3 is CASSTHRGEQYF. As DNA, the CDR3 is TGTGCCAGCAGCACCCATAGGGGGGAGCAGTACTTC. The whole variable domain, remainder taken from reference TRBV11-3 and TRBJ2-7, is EAGVVQSPRYKIIEKKQPVAFWCNPISGHNTLYWYLQNLGQGPELLIRYENEEAVDDSQLPKDRFSAERLKGVDSTLKIQPAELGDSAVYLCASSTHRGEQYFGPGTRLTVT.

The J gene is TRBJ2-3, the V gene TRBV7-2; TRBD2 matches at 14 bases. This CDR3 is built from 18 residues. Trimming at V came to 5 bases and at J to 5 bases, leaving 12 bases not matched to a gene. Germline CDR1 SGHTA, CDR2 FQGNSA. The CDR3 spells CASSGGLAGVIRVDTQYF. In DNA, the CDR3 is TGTGCCAGCAGCGGGGGACTAGCGGGAGTGATCCGCGTAGATACGCAGTATTTT. The whole variable domain, filled in from reference TRBV7-2 and TRBJ2-3, reads GAGVSQSPSNKVTEKGKDVELRCDPISGHTALYWYRQSLGQGLEFLIYFQGNSAPDKSGLPSDRFSAERTGGSVSTLTIQRTQQEDSAVYLCASSGGLAGVIRVDTQYFGPGTRLTVL.

This clone was counted at least ten times. This sequence joins TRBV7-9 and TRBJ2-7, with 10 bases lining up with TRBD1. Germline V gives CDR1 SEHNR, CDR2 FQNEAQ (reference sequence). The CDR3 consists of 14 residues. The junction had 5 bases not matched to a gene; V was cut back by 5 bases and J by 4 bases. The CDR3 is CASSPGDRGYEQYF. Written as DNA, the CDR3 is TGTGCCAGCAGCCCGGGGGACAGGGGTTACGAGCAGTACTTC. Combining the CDR3 with reference TRBV7-9 and TRBJ2-7 gives the whole variable domain DTGVSQNPRHKITKRGQNVTFRCDPISEHNRLYWYRQTLGQGPEFLTYFQNEAQLEKSRLLSDRFSAERPKGSFSTLEIQRTEQGDSAMYLCASSPGDRGYEQYFGPGTRLTVT.

The rearrangement uses TRBV7-2 and TRBJ1-5, with a weak D call TRBD1 (6 bases). The CDR3 has 13 amino acids. Germline V gene sequence: CDR1 SGHTA, CDR2 FQGNSA. Trimming stripped 5 bases from V and 6 bases from J, with 11 bases between. The CDR3 DNA is TGTGCCAGCAGCCAACAGGGTGGTCAGCCCCAGCATTTT. Amino acids: CASSQQGGQPQHF.

This clone showed up just once. The chain employs TRBV5-6 and TRBJ1-1, with D possibly matching TRBD1 (5 bases). Trimming took 2 bases from V and 4 from J, leaving 15 bases between them. Germline CDR1 SGHDT, CDR2 YYEEEE. CDR3 length equals 15 residues. The DNA of the CDR3 is TGTGCCAGCAGCTTTGGGGCCAGGAGGGGCACTGAAGCTTTCTTT. It specifies CASSFGARRGTEAFF. Variable domain in full (rest from reference TRBV5-6 and TRBJ1-1): DAGVTQSPTHLIKTRGQQVTLRCSPKSGHDTVSWYQQALGQGPQFIFQYYEEEERQRGNFPDRFSGHQFPNYSSELNVNALLLGDSALYLCASSFGARRGTEAFFGQGTRLTVV.

The chain employs TRBV24-1 and TRBJ1-5; 7 positions match TRBD1. This CDR3 has 14 amino acids. Trimming removed 4 bases from V and 3 bases from J; junction bases left unmatched: 2. Germline CDR1 reads KGHDR; CDR2 reads SFDVKD. CDR3 DNA sequence: TGTGCCACCAGTGAAGGGGGCCACAATCAGCCCCAGCATTTT. Its translation: CATSEGGHNQPQHF.

This clone was seen a single time. The chain couples TRBV3-1 (or the pseudogene TRBV3-2) to TRBJ2-7; 8 positions agree with TRBD2. The CDR3 is made up of 14 amino acids. Germline loops: CDR1 LGHDT, CDR2 YNNKEL (reference sequence). The V gene end was trimmed by 4 bases and the J gene end by 2 bases; junction bases not matched to a gene: 4. CDR3 protein: CASSPSGLAYEQYF. The CDR3 DNA sequence: TGTGCCAGCAGCCCCTCGGGACTAGCCTACGAGCAGTACTTC.

This chain joins TRBV6-1 and TRBJ1-1; D unresolved. The CDR3 runs 15 residues. From germline, CDR1 is MNHNS and CDR2 SASEGT. V dropped 1 base and J dropped 1 base, with 10 bases sitting between them. The CDR3 DNA sequence: TGTGCCAGCAGTGAAGGACTCAGTCAGAACACTGAAGCTTTCTTT. It translates to CASSEGLSQNTEAFF.

The chain uses TRBV3-1 (or the pseudogene TRBV3-2) and TRBJ2-1, with D unclear. Trimming left V 0 bases short and J 7 bases short, with 10 bases between. Germline V gives CDR1 LGHDT, CDR2 YNNKEL (reference sequence). CDR3 length: 14 amino acids. This chain's CDR3 is CASSQDSLENEQFF. In DNA, the CDR3 is TGTGCCAGCAGCCAAGATAGTCTAGAGAATGAGCAGTTCTTC.

Note on this clone: A read error may produce the germline difference seen at one junction end. The rearrangement links TRBV7-8 to TRBJ2-1; TRBD2 matches 10 bases. The CDR3 covers 14 residues. From germline, CDR1 is SGHVS and CDR2 FQNEAQ. The DNA for the CDR3 is TGTGCCAGCAGCCTAGCGGGAGAATACAATGAGCAGTTCTTC. This encodes CASSLAGEYNEQFF.

V usage is TRBV7-9 and J usage is TRBJ1-1; 10 bases fit TRBD1. CDR3 size: 14 residues. The V segment lost 3 bases and the J segment 7 bases; nucleotides outside the gene matches: 5. Per germline, CDR1 SEHNR and CDR2 FQNEAQ (reference sequence). The CDR3 loop is CASSFHGDRGEAFF. CDR3 nucleotide sequence: TGTGCCAGCAGCTTTCATGGGGACAGGGGTGAAGCTTTCTTT.

This rearrangement joins TRBV5-6 to TRBJ1-4; the D is unclear. Trimming left V 2 bases short and J 7 bases short, with 15 bases between. The germline V gene has CDR1 SGHDT and CDR2 YYEEEE. This CDR3 has 15 amino acids. CDR3 coding DNA: TGTGCCAGCAGCTTTGGAAACCTTCCGGGTGAAAAACTGTTTTTT. Protein product: CASSFGNLPGEKLFF.

The chain is built from TRBV7-2 and TRBJ1-1; D remains ambiguous. V gave up 4 bases and J gave up 0 bases, with 9 bases separating them. This CDR3 region has 14 residues. From germline, CDR1 is SGHTA and CDR2 FQGNSA. For the CDR3, the DNA is TGTGCCAGCAGCTACTCGGGGATGAACACTGAAGCTTTCTTT. As protein: CASSYSGMNTEAFF.

The sample holds a few counts of this clone. The chain has TRBV30 and TRBJ1-1; D is undetermined. Germline V CDR1 and CDR2: GTSNPN, SVGIG (reference sequence). The CDR3 length is 16 residues. Trimming stripped 1 base from V and 0 bases from J, with 15 bases between. CDR3 in DNA: TGTGCCTGGAGTGGAATTGCTGGCAGTATGAACACTGAAGCTTTCTTT. Its translation: CAWSGIAGSMNTEAFF. The variable domain in full, completed from reference TRBV30 and TRBJ1-1, reads SQTIHQWPATLVQPVGSPLSLECTVEGTSNPNLYWYRQAAGRGLQLLFYSVGIGQISSEVPQNLSASRPQDRQFILSSKKLLLSDSGFYLCAWSGIAGSMNTEAFFGQGTRLTVV.

The chain uses TRBV6-2 or TRBV6-3 and TRBJ1-1; 8 bases line up with TRBD1. J gave up 1 base and V 6 bases, and 4 bases lay outside the gene matches. From germline, CDR1 is MNHEY and CDR2 SVGEGT. There are 14 residues in the CDR3. The DNA of the CDR3 is TGTGCCAGCAGCTCCGACAGGGGGAACACTGAAGCTTTCTTT. Translating it yields CASSSDRGNTEAFF.

In DNA, the CDR3 is TGTGCCAGCAGTGACAGGGCGGGGAGGGGGCAGTTCTTC. This gives the protein CASSDRAGRGQFF. This sequence joins TRBV6-4 and TRBJ2-1; 7 bases map to TRBD2. Germline V lookup: CDR1 MRHNA, CDR2 SNTAGT. The CDR3 totals 13 residues. V was pared by 2 bases and J by 12 bases, with 7 bases of the junction left unmatched.

This clone appeared once. The V and J genes are TRBV6-5 and TRBJ1-2; D remains ambiguous. Trimming stripped 3 bases from V and 2 bases from J, with 7 bases between. Per germline, CDR1 MNHEY and CDR2 SVGAGI. The CDR3 covers 13 residues. CDR3 nucleotide sequence: TGTGCCAGCAGTTATGACATAAACTATGGCTACACCTTC. As protein: CASSYDINYGYTF.

The J gene is TRBJ1-2, the V gene TRBV2, with D possibly matching TRBD1 (5 bases). Germline V gene data show CDR1 as SNHLY and CDR2 as FYNNEI. V was cut by 3 bases and J by 4 bases, with 9 bases left in between. The CDR3 has 13 residues. CDR3 coding DNA: TGTGCCAGCAGTGAGAAGGGGCCCTATGGCTACACCTTC. Its protein product is CASSEKGPYGYTF.

J is TRBJ2-7 and V is TRBV7-3; D remains ambiguous. V shed 2 bases and J shed 1 base, with 15 bases lying between them. The CDR3 extends over 16 amino acids. Germline values: CDR1 SGHTA, CDR2 FQGTGA. The CDR3 coding sequence is TGTGCCAGCAGCTTAGGCTGGCTGCATATATCCTACGAGCAGTACTTC. Amino acids: CASSLGWLHISYEQYF.

V is TRBV4-1 and J is TRBJ1-2; 8 bases are a match to TRBD1. Germline lookup yields CDR1 MGHRA and CDR2 YSYEKL. The CDR3 runs 15 residues. After removal of 2 bases from V and 7 bases from J, the junction contained 9 bases not matched to a gene. The CDR3 DNA sequence: TGCGCCAGCAGCCAAACAGGGGGGGTTGTGGGTGGCTACACCTTC. This encodes CASSQTGGVVGGYTF.

This clone was counted a single time. J is TRBJ2-1 and V is TRBV7-6, with a weak D call TRBD2 (6 bases). The CDR3 contains 17 residues. Deletions cut 5 bases from V and 5 bases from J, with 22 bases between. The germline gives CDR1 SGHVS, CDR2 FNYEAQ. The CDR3: CASSRLRMRDSNNEQFF. CDR3 coding DNA: TGTGCCAGCAGCCGCTTACGCATGAGGGACTCAAACAATGAGCAGTTCTTC.

CDR3 loop: CASSLGRGRGTDTQYF. The CDR3 region has the DNA TGTGCCAGCAGCTTAGGGCGCGGGAGGGGCACAGATACGCAGTATTTT. The chain carries TRBV11-3 and TRBJ2-3, with 9 bases identical to TRBD2. CDR1 and CDR2 (germline): SGHNT, YENEEA. The CDR3 covers 16 residues. J gave up 1 base and V 1 base, and 3 bases lay outside the gene matches. Supplemented by reference TRBV11-3 and TRBJ2-3, the full variable domain reads EAGVVQSPRYKIIEKKQPVAFWCNPISGHNTLYWYLQNLGQGPELLIRYENEEAVDDSQLPKDRFSAERLKGVDSTLKIQPAELGDSAVYLCASSLGRGRGTDTQYFGPGTRLTVL.

This chain uses TRBV7-2 with TRBJ2-7; TRBD1 might be the D (6 bases). V shed 1 base and J shed 1 base, with 11 bases lying between them. There are 15 residues in the CDR3. CDR1 is SGHTA, CDR2 FQGNSA, per germline. The chain's CDR3 is CASSLVGTPSYEQYF. Written as DNA, the CDR3 is TGTGCCAGCAGCTTAGTGGGGACACCATCCTACGAGCAGTACTTC.

This clone was observed a handful of times. This rearrangement joins TRBV6-2 or TRBV6-3 to TRBJ1-6; 9 positions match TRBD1. The CDR3 is made up of 18 amino acids. Germline V gives CDR1 MNHEY, CDR2 SVGEGT. V trimming: 6 bases; J trimming: 0 bases; junction bases outside the gene matches: 9. The CDR3 coding sequence is TGTGCCAGCAGCCGCACCGGGACAGGGAGCTCCTATAATTCACCCCTCCACTTT. It specifies CASSRTGTGSSYNSPLHF.

The CDR3 here is CASRTGDEQYF. For the CDR3, the DNA is TGTGCCAGCCGCACCGGGGACGAGCAGTACTTC. This chain links TRBV18 with TRBJ2-7, with a possible D match to TRBD2 (5 bases). Germline CDR1 KGHSH, CDR2 LQKENI. V was cut by 8 bases and J by 5 bases, with 10 bases left in between. This CDR3 spans 11 amino acids.

The CDR3 loop reads CAWNSYGGSRDTIYF. The CDR3 bases are TGTGCCTGGAATTCCTATGGGGGGAGCAGGGACACCATATATTTT. V is TRBV30 and J is TRBJ1-3; perhaps TRBD1 as D (5 bases). The V end lost 4 bases, the J end lost 8 bases, and 21 bases lay between the germline ends. Germline V lookup: CDR1 GTSNPN, CDR2 SVGIG (reference sequence). This CDR3 is 15 amino acids long.

This clone was counted a few times. CDR3 amino acids: CASRARGPGNTIYF. The CDR3 coding sequence is TGTGCCAGCAGAGCCAGGGGGCCAGGAAACACCATATATTTT. The chain combines TRBV27 with TRBJ1-3; 8 bases align to TRBD1. The germline V gene encodes CDR1 MNHEY and CDR2 SMNVEV (reference sequence). This CDR3 contains 14 residues. V trimming: 6 bases; J trimming: 4 bases; junction bases outside the gene matches: 5.